This T cell receptor beta chain was sequenced in a study of T cell repertoires in cytomegalovirus infection. Only a few counts were recorded for this clonotype. Its antigen is undetermined. MiXCR was run by TCRdb on the reads, yielding one entry per CDR3 protein. Of about 130,000 distinct CDR3 sequences in the sample, roughly a quarter were seen once. The sample comprised PBMCs, sequenced either directly or after in vitro stimulation (not recorded which). The receptor was isolated from a human donor in good health (CMV status not recorded). Some clones in this sample may be carry-over from other donors' samples.

The CDR3 nucleotides are TGTGCCAGCAGCTCCTGGACAGGGAGCGGGGAGCTGTTTTTT. Amino acid sequence: CASSSWTGSGELFF. The chain joins TRBV7-2 to TRBJ2-2, with TRBD1 matching 8 bases. Per the germline V gene, CDR1 is SGHTA and CDR2 is FQGNSA. J was trimmed by 7 bases and V by 4 bases; bases with no gene match: 5. The CDR3 covers 14 residues.